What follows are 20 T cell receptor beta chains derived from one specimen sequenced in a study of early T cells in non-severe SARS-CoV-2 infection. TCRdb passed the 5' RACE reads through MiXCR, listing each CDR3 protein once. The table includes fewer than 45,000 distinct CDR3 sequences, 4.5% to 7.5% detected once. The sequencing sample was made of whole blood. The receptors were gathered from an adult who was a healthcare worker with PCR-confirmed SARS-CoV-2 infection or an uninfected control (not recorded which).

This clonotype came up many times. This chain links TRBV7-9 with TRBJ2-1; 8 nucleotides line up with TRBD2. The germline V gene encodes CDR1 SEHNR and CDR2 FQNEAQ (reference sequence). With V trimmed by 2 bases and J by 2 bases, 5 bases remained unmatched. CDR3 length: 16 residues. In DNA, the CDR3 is TGTGCCAGCAGCTTATGGGAGCGGGGGCCCTACAATGAGCAGTTCTTC. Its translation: CASSLWERGPYNEQFF.

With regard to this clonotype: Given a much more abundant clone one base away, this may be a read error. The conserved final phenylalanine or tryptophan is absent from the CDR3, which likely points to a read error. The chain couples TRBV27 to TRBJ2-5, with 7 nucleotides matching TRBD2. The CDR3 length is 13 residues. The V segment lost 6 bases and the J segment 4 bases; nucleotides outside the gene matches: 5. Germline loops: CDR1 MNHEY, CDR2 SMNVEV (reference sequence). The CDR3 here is CASSWGGGETQYS. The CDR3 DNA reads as TGTGCCAGCAGCTGGGGGGGAGGAGAGACCCAGTACTCC.

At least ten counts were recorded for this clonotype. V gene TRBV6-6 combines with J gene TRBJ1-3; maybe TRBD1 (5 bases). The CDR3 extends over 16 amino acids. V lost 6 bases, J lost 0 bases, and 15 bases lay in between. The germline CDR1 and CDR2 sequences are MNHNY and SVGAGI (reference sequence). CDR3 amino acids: CASSRGTGSSGNTIYF. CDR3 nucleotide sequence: TGTGCCAGCAGCCGTGGGACGGGTAGCTCTGGAAACACCATATATTTT.

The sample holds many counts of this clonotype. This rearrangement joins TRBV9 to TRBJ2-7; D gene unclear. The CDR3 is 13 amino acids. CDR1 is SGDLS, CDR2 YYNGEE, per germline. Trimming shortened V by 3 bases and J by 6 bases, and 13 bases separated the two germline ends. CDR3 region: CASSGGSHPEQYF. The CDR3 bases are TGTGCCAGCAGCGGAGGTAGCCACCCCGAGCAGTACTTC.

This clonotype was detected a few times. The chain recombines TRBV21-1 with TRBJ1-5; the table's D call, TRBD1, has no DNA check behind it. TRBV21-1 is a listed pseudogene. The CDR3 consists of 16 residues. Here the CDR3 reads CASSNSDRGDNQPQHF. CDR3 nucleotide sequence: TGTGCCAGCAGCAACTCCGACAGGGGTGACAATCAGCCCCAGCATTTT.

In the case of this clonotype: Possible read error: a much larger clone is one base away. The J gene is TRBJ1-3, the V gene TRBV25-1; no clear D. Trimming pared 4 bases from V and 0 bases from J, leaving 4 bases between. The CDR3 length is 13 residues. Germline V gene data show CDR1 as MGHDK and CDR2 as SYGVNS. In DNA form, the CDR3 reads TGTGCCAGCAGTGGAAGCTCTGGAAACACCATATATTTT. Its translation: CASSGSSGNTIYF.

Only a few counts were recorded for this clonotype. The CDR3 protein is CAIRDMRKNQETQYF. The CDR3 DNA sequence: TGTGCCATCAGGGACATGAGGAAGAACCAAGAGACCCAGTACTTC. The gene calls are TRBV10-3 and TRBJ2-5; D possibly corresponds to TRBD1 (5 bases). The ends were cut back, 6 bases at V and 0 bases at J, with 14 bases in the middle. The germline V gene encodes CDR1 ENHRY and CDR2 SYGVKD. The CDR3 contains 15 residues.

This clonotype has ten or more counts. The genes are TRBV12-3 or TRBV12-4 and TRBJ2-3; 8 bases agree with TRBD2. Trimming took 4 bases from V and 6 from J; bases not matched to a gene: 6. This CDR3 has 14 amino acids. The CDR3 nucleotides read TGTGCCAGCAGTTCCCGAACTAGCGGCGATACGCAGTATTTT. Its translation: CASSSRTSGDTQYF.

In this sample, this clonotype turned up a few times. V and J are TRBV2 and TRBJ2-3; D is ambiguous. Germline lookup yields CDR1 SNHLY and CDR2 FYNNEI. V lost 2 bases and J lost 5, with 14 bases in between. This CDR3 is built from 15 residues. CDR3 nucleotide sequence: TGTGCCAGCAGTGAAATTGGCGGCCCCCGAGATACGCAGTATTTT. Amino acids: CASSEIGGPRDTQYF.

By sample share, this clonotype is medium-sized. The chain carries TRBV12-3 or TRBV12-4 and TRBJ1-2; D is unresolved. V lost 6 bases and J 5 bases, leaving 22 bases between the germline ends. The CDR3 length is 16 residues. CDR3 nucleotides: TGTGCCAGCAGCCCTAGGGCTAGCTCCTCCGGATATGGCTACACCTTC. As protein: CASSPRASSSGYGYTF.

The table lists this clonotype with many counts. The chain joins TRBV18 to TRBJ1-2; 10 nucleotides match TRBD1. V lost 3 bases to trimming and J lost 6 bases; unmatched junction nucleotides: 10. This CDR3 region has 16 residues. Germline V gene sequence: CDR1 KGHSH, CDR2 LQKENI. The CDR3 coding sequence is TGTGCCAGCTCACCCGAACGGCGACAGGGGGCGAATGGCTACACCTTC. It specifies CASSPERRQGANGYTF.

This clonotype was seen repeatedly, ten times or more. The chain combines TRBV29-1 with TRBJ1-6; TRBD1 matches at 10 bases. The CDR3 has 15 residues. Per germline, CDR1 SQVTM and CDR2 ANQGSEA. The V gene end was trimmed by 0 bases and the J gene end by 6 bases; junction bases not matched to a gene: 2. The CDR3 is CSVEERQGANSPLHF. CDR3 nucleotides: TGCAGCGTTGAAGAGAGACAGGGGGCTAATTCACCCCTCCACTTT. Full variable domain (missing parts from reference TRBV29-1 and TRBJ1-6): SAVISQKPSRDICQRGTSLTIQCQVDSQVTMMFWYRQQPGQSLTLIATANQGSEATYESGFVIDKFPISRPNLTFSTLTVSNMSPEDSSIYLCSVEERQGANSPLHFGNGTRLTVT.

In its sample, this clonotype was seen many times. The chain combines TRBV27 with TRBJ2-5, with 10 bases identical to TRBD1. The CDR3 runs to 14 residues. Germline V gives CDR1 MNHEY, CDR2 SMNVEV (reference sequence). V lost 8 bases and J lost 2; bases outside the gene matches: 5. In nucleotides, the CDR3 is TGTGCCAGCGGGAGGGACAGGGGACAAGAGACCCAGTACTTC. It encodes CASGRDRGQETQYF.

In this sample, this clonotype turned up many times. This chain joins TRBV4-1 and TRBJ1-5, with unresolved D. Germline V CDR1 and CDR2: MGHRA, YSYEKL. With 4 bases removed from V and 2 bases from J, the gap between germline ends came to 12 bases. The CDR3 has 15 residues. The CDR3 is CASSLLRMGNQPQHF. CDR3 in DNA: TGCGCCAGCAGCCTCCTCCGAATGGGCAATCAGCCCCAGCATTTT.

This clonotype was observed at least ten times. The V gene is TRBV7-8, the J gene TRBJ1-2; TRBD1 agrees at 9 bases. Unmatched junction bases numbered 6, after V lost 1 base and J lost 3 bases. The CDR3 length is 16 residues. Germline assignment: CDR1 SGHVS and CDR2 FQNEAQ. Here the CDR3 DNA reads TGTGCCAGCAGCTTAGGACAGGGGGGCGACGACTATGGCTACACCTTC. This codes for CASSLGQGGDDYGYTF. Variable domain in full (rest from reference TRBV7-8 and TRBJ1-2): GAGVSQSPRYKVAKRGQDVALRCDPISGHVSLFWYQQALGQGPEFLTYFQNEAQLDKSGLPSDRFFAERPEGSVSTLKIQRTQQEDSAVYLCASSLGQGGDDYGYTFGSGTRLTVV.

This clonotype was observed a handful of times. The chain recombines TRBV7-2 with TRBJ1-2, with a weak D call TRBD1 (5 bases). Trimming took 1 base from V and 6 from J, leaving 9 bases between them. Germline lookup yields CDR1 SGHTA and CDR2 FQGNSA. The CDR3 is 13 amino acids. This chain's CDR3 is CASSLEWGNGYTF. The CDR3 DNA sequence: TGTGCCAGCAGCTTAGAGTGGGGGAATGGCTACACCTTC.

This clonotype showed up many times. As DNA, the CDR3 is TGTGCCAGCAGGCCCGAGCGGGGGGCCTGGGACGGGGAGCTGTTTTTT. Its protein is CASRPERGAWDGELFF. The genes are TRBV6-2 or TRBV6-3 and TRBJ2-2, with 9 bases that match TRBD2. Germline CDR1 reads MNHEY; CDR2 reads SVGEGT. The CDR3 spans 16 residues. The V segment lost 6 bases and the J segment 7 bases; nucleotides outside the gene matches: 12.

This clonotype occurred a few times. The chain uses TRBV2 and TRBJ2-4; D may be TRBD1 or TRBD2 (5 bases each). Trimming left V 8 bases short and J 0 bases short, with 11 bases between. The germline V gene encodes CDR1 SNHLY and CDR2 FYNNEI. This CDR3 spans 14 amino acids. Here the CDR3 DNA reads TGTGCCAGCGGTGTCGGGACAGCCAAAAACATTCAGTACTTC. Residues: CASGVGTAKNIQYF.

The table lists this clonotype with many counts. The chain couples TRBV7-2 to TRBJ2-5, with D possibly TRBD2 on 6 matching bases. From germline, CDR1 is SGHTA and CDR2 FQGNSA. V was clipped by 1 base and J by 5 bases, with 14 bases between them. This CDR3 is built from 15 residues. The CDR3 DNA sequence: TGTGCCAGCAGCTTAGAGGGCGCGGGGACGGAGACCCAGTACTTC. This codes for CASSLEGAGTETQYF.

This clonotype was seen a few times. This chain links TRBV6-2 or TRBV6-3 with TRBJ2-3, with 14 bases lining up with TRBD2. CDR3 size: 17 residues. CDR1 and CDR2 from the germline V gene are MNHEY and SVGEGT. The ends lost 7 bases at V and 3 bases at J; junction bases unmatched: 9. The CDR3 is CASINGLAGGLTDTQYF. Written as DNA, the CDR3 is TGTGCCAGCATCAACGGACTAGCGGGGGGATTGACAGATACGCAGTATTTT.